This T cell receptor beta chain was identified during a study of T cells in localized non-small cell lung cancer. This clone was found once. The CDR3 length is 12 residues. The germline V and J ends were trimmed by 4 bases and 5 bases, with 10 bases remaining between them. Germline CDR1 and CDR2: SGHDT and YYEEEE. Profiled with immunoSEQ multiplex PCR; TCRdb holds only in-frame clones, not every one. The sample includes around 5,400 clones, 85% of them seen just once. The sample consisted of PBMCs, taken before any cancer treatment. The sequence was obtained from a woman between 35 and 70 years old with stage II lung adenocarcinoma. This chain joins TRBV5-6 and TRBJ2-7; D ambiguous. CDR3 residues: CASSPFLHEQYF. CDR3 nucleotide sequence: TGTGCCAGCAGCCCCTTCCTCCACGAGCAGTACTTC.